This passage covers 29 T cell receptor beta chains from one sample sequenced in a study of cytotoxic CD8 clonotypes in ibrutinib-treated CLL (dated by TCRdb to the early 2020s). The library was built by means of the immunoSEQ multiplex PCR assay. This is the immuneACCESS table as TCRdb keeps it, with only in-frame sequences that have V and J called. A part of the clones is gone; compared with another copy, unresolved V genes explain less than half, and the rest is unexplained. In all, the sample holds 300,000 to 400,000 clones, and roughly 67% of those were seen once. The ten largest clones take up 5% to 6.5% of the sample. The sequencing here drew on PBMCs, taken after 36 months of ibrutinib treatment. The receptors derive from a human donor with chronic lymphocytic leukemia.

This sequence joins TRBV7-9 and TRBJ1-5; D is ambiguous. CDR1 SEHNR and CDR2 FQNEAQ come from the germline V gene (reference sequence). V was trimmed by 6 bases and J by 4 bases, leaving 13 bases between them. The CDR3 consists of 14 residues. The chain's CDR3 is CASSTGPTNQPQHF. CDR3 DNA sequence: TGTGCCAGCAGTACGGGCCCGACTAATCAGCCCCAGCATTTT.

J is TRBJ2-2 and V is TRBV9; 7 bases are shared with TRBD1. Germline CDR1 reads SGDLS; CDR2 reads YYNGEE. V lost 4 bases, J lost 6 bases, and 6 bases stayed unmatched. CDR3 length: 14 residues. CDR3 sequence reads: CASSLGTVSGELFF. CDR3 DNA: TGTGCCAGCAGCTTAGGGACAGTGTCCGGGGAGCTGTTTTTT.

The rearrangement uses TRBV5-1 and TRBJ1-2; D not resolved. V lost 4 bases and J lost 0, with 10 bases in between. The CDR3 spans 14 residues. Germline V gene data show CDR1 as SGHRS and CDR2 as YFSETQ. The CDR3 spells CASSHQTTNYGYTF. CDR3 nucleotides: TGCGCCAGCAGCCACCAGACCACTAACTATGGCTACACCTTC.

This chain uses TRBV5-1 with TRBJ1-4; no reliable D call. The germline V gene encodes CDR1 SGHRS and CDR2 YFSETQ. V was shortened by 0 bases and J by 2 bases, with 8 bases between the two germline ends. The CDR3 is 15 amino acids. The CDR3 is CASSLGPSTNEKLFF. The CDR3 nucleotides are TGCGCCAGCAGCTTGGGCCCCTCCACTAATGAAAAACTGTTTTTT.

The sample holds one count of this clone. This chain joins TRBV5-1 and TRBJ1-4; TRBD1 is a possible D gene (5 bases). Trimming left V 4 bases short and J 7 bases short, with 14 bases between. This CDR3 contains 14 residues. In germline, CDR1 is SGHRS, CDR2 YFSETQ. In DNA form, the CDR3 reads TGCGCCAGCAGCCCAGGGCCTTTGAGTGAAAAACTGTTTTTT. It is translated as CASSPGPLSEKLFF.

This clone was seen a handful of times. CDR3 residues: CASSFFGSSYEQYF. DNA of the CDR3: TGTGCCAGCAGCTTTTTTGGGAGCTCCTACGAGCAGTACTTC. This chain links TRBV11-1 with TRBJ2-7, with D tentatively TRBD2 (5 bases). CDR3 size: 14 residues. V lost 3 bases and J lost 0, with 9 bases in between. Germline CDR1 and CDR2: SGHAT and FQDESV (reference sequence).

The chain employs TRBV5-4 and TRBJ2-6, with 7 nucleotides matching TRBD2. The CDR3 covers 19 residues. Unmatched junction bases numbered 14, after V lost 3 bases and J lost 2 bases. The germline gives CDR1 SGHNT, CDR2 YYREEE (reference sequence). For the CDR3, the DNA is TGTGCCAGCAGCTCTGCTAGCGGCACCGCCTCAGCTGGGGCCAACGTCCTGACTTTC. Encoded protein: CASSSASGTASAGANVLTF.

The chain is built from TRBV10-2 and TRBJ2-3, with 10 bases lining up with TRBD2. With 1 base clipped from V and 3 bases from J, the junction kept 7 bases outside the gene matches. There are 17 residues in the CDR3. CDR1 is WSHSY and CDR2 is SAAADI in the germline V gene. The CDR3 DNA follows: TGCGCCAGCAGTGAGTGGCCCGGGACTAGCGAGACAGATACGCAGTATTTT. Translation gives CASSEWPGTSETDTQYF.

The genes are TRBV7-3 and TRBJ2-1; TRBD2 aligns across 14 bases. CDR3 length: 21 amino acids. Germline V gives CDR1 SGHTA, CDR2 FQGTGA. With V trimmed by 0 bases and J by 9 bases, 19 bases remained unmatched. The CDR3 reads CASSLTRCLGTSGSLGCEQFF. CDR3 DNA sequence: TGTGCCAGCAGCTTAACGCGGTGCTTAGGGACTAGCGGGAGTCTTGGGTGTGAGCAGTTCTTC.

Only one count was recorded for this clone. This chain connects TRBV11-1 to TRBJ2-3, with D maybe TRBD2 (6 bases). The germline gives CDR1 SGHAT, CDR2 FQDESV (reference sequence). Trimming shortened V by 0 bases and J by 8 bases, and 24 bases separated the two germline ends. The CDR3 runs to 18 residues. The chain's CDR3 is CASSLAPRAGSNPSTQYF. CDR3 DNA: TGTGCCAGCAGCTTAGCACCCCGGGCCGGGAGTAATCCCTCTACGCAGTATTTT.

The chain carries TRBV30 and TRBJ2-5, with 11 bases aligning to TRBD2. The V gene's germline CDR1 is GTSNPN and CDR2 SVGIG (reference sequence). This CDR3 contains 21 residues. Trimming removed 0 bases from V and 5 bases from J; junction bases left unmatched: 23. The CDR3 sequence: CAWSVPIARLAGTRVGETQYF. The CDR3 coding sequence is TGTGCCTGGAGTGTACCGATAGCCAGACTAGCGGGGACACGGGTAGGGGAGACCCAGTACTTC.

The chain is built from TRBV29-1 and TRBJ2-3; no definite D call. This CDR3 has 12 residues. Germline lookup yields CDR1 SQVTM and CDR2 ANQGSEA. The V and J ends lost 0 bases and 5 bases respectively, with 6 bases between them. In DNA, the CDR3 is TGCAGCGTTGAAGATCGGAGAGATACGCAGTATTTT. It yields the protein CSVEDRRDTQYF.

This sequence joins TRBV2 and TRBJ2-7; no firm D call. The germline V gene encodes CDR1 SNHLY and CDR2 FYNNEI. This CDR3 spans 14 amino acids. The V gene lost 4 bases and the J gene lost 6 bases, with 16 bases spanning the gap. CDR3 protein: CASSVASISREQYF. CDR3 DNA sequence: TGTGCCAGCAGTGTGGCGTCAATCTCGCGCGAGCAGTACTTC.

This clone is a singleton in its sample. V is TRBV2 and J is TRBJ2-2; D unresolved. Germline CDR1 reads SNHLY; CDR2 reads FYNNEI. The CDR3 consists of 13 residues. Trimming shortened V by 10 bases and J by 2 bases, and 11 bases separated the two germline ends. The CDR3 here is CATRASNTGELFF. In nucleotides, the CDR3 is TGTGCCACCCGGGCTTCCAACACCGGGGAGCTGTTTTTT.

The rearrangement uses TRBV27 and TRBJ2-5; 7 bases align to TRBD2. Germline V gene sequence: CDR1 MNHEY, CDR2 SMNVEV (reference sequence). This CDR3 is 16 amino acids long. V lost 8 bases, J lost 6 bases, and 18 bases stayed unmatched. CDR3 loop: CASGPQAGRAQQTQYF. CDR3 DNA sequence: TGTGCCAGCGGTCCCCAGGCTGGGAGGGCTCAACAGACCCAGTACTTC.

The chain carries TRBV29-1 and TRBJ1-1; D is unclear. Germline V gives CDR1 SQVTM, CDR2 ANQGSEA. V lost 1 base and J lost 1, with 7 bases in between. There are 13 residues in the CDR3. CDR3 bases: TGCAGCGTTGAAGGTCCCGAGAACACTGAAGCTTTCTTT. Translating gives CSVEGPENTEAFF.

V is TRBV2 and J is TRBJ1-5; D gene ambiguous. This CDR3 comprises 13 residues. The V end lost 7 bases, the J end lost 3 bases, and 10 bases lay between the germline ends. The germline V gene encodes CDR1 SNHLY and CDR2 FYNNEI. CDR3 in DNA: TGTGCCAGCAAATGGCAGAACAATCAGCCCCAGCATTTT. Its protein product is CASKWQNNQPQHF.

A single count supports this clone. The chain carries TRBV27 and TRBJ2-3, with 11 bases fitting TRBD1. The V and J ends lost 5 bases and 6 bases, in that order; junction bases with no gene match: 7. Germline V gives CDR1 MNHEY, CDR2 SMNVEV (reference sequence). The CDR3 totals 15 residues. DNA for the CDR3: TGTGCCAGCAGTCCCCCCGGGACAGGGGGGGATACGCAGTATTTT. Translating it yields CASSPPGTGGDTQYF.

The V gene is TRBV10-3, the J gene TRBJ2-3; D gene ambiguous. Trimming cost V 7 bases and J 0 bases, with 11 bases left between them. There are 14 residues in the CDR3. Germline V gene data show CDR1 as ENHRY and CDR2 as SYGVKD. The CDR3 DNA is TGTGCCATCACGTCGAGCGCGAGCACAGATACGCAGTATTTT. It yields the protein CAITSSASTDTQYF.

The CDR3 DNA reads TGTGCCAGCAGCTTGACGCCAGCGGGGGGAGAGACCCAGTACTTC. Translating gives CASSLTPAGGETQYF. This chain joins TRBV5-4 and TRBJ2-5; TRBD2 aligns across 9 bases. There are 15 residues in the CDR3. Per germline, CDR1 SGHNT and CDR2 YYREEE (reference sequence). J lost 4 bases, V lost 1 base, and 5 bases had no gene match.

The chain is built from TRBV6-5 and TRBJ2-7; 8 bases fit TRBD2. The CDR3 loop spans 15 amino acids. The V gene end was trimmed by 6 bases and the J gene end by 3 bases; junction bases not matched to a gene: 10. Germline V lookup: CDR1 MNHEY, CDR2 SVGAGI. In DNA form, the CDR3 reads TGTGCCAGCAGAAGGGCGGGAGGCGAGTTCTACGAGCAGTACTTC. This gives the protein CASRRAGGEFYEQYF.

CDR3 coding DNA: TGCGCCAGCAGCCAGCTACCGGGACTAGCGACAGATACGCAGTATTTT. Translated, it gives CASSQLPGLATDTQYF. The chain links TRBV4-1 to TRBJ2-3; 10 positions match TRBD2. The length of the CDR3 is 16 residues. CDR1 MGHRA and CDR2 YSYEKL come from the germline V gene. V was pared by 3 bases and J by 3 bases, with 6 bases of the junction left unmatched.

The V call is TRBV6-5, the J call TRBJ2-7; 9 bases are a match to TRBD1. Germline V gene lookup returns CDR1 MNHEY and CDR2 SVGAGI. The CDR3 has 14 amino acids. V shed 11 bases and J 1 base; nucleotides not matched to a gene: 9. Here the CDR3 reads CARRDRVPSYEQYF. As DNA, the CDR3 is TGTGCCCGCCGGGACAGGGTGCCGTCCTACGAGCAGTACTTC.

The chain has TRBV5-1 and TRBJ2-3; weak D call: TRBD2 (6 bases). V was trimmed by 0 bases and J by 0 bases, leaving 11 bases between them. Germline values: CDR1 SGHRS, CDR2 YFSETQ. This CDR3 is 16 amino acids long. The CDR3 sequence: CASSLDLARSTDTQYF. DNA for the CDR3: TGCGCCAGCAGCTTGGATCTAGCGCGTAGCACAGATACGCAGTATTTT.

In DNA, the CDR3 is TGTGCCAGCAGCTCCCGACCTGCAGGGGAGGATGGCTACACCTTC. It specifies CASSSRPAGEDGYTF. The chain recombines TRBV7-8 with TRBJ1-2; D is possibly TRBD1 (6 bases). Trimming took off 4 bases at V and 6 bases at J, with 18 bases between the two ends. CDR3 size: 15 residues. Germline values: CDR1 SGHVS, CDR2 FQNEAQ. The full variable domain, completed using reference TRBV7-8 and TRBJ1-2, is GAGVSQSPRYKVAKRGQDVALRCDPISGHVSLFWYQQALGQGPEFLTYFQNEAQLDKSGLPSDRFFAERPEGSVSTLKIQRTQQEDSAVYLCASSSRPAGEDGYTFGSGTRLTVV.

This chain joins TRBV10-3 and TRBJ1-2; no clear D gene. The CDR3 runs to 14 residues. V gave up 7 bases and J gave up 0 bases, with 12 bases separating them. Germline CDR1 reads ENHRY; CDR2 reads SYGVKD. CDR3 bases: TGTGCCATCACCGAAGGCTATTCTAACTATGGCTACACCTTC. As protein: CAITEGYSNYGYTF.

The rearrangement uses TRBV4-1 and TRBJ2-7, with TRBD1 matching over 11 bases. The CDR3 runs to 16 residues. Germline CDR1 and CDR2: MGHRA and YSYEKL. V was clipped by 5 bases and J by 6 bases; unmatched bases: 12. The CDR3 protein is CASSSSPGTGGAEQYF. The DNA for the CDR3 is TGCGCCAGCAGCTCCAGCCCCGGGACAGGGGGAGCCGAGCAGTACTTC.

V is TRBV25-1 and J is TRBJ2-5; 7 bases match TRBD1. Germline lookup yields CDR1 MGHDK and CDR2 SYGVNS. The trim removed 4 bases at V and 2 bases at J, leaving 13 bases unmatched. CDR3 size: 17 residues. The CDR3 is CASSGPPRGLPQETQYF. Here the CDR3 DNA reads TGTGCCAGCAGTGGACCTCCGAGGGGGCTCCCTCAAGAGACCCAGTACTTC.

The chain is built from TRBV7-6 and TRBJ1-5; D not resolved. Germline CDR1 is SGHVS and CDR2 is FNYEAQ. The CDR3 length is 16 residues. Trimming removed 5 bases from V and 0 bases from J, with 14 bases in between. CDR3 nucleotides: TGTGCCAGCAGCCGTCTAGAAGGACCTAGCAATCAGCCCCAGCATTTT. It yields the protein CASSRLEGPSNQPQHF.